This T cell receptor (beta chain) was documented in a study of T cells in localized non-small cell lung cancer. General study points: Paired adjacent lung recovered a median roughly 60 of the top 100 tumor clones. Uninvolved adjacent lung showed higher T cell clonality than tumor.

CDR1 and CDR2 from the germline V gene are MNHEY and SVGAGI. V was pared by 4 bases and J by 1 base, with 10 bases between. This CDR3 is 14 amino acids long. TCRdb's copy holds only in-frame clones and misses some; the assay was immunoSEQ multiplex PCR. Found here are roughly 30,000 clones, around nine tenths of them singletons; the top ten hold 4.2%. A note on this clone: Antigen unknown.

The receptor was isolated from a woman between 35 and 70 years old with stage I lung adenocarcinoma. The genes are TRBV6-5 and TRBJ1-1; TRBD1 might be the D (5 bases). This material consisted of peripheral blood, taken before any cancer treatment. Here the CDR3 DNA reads TGTGCCAGCAGTTGGGGCGGTGAGAACACTGAAGCTTTCTTT. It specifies CASSWGGENTEAFF.